This entry lists 24 T cell receptor beta chains sequenced from one sample in a study of CD8+CD57+ T cells in acquired aplastic anemia. According to the study, genomic DNA was the template for TCR beta VDJ and CDR3 profiling. TCRdb independently ran MiXCR on the reads; one entry per CDR3 protein. This table has approximately 160,000 distinct CDR3 sequences, over 40% appearing once. Patients picked for sequencing had shown CD8+CD57+ cell expansion detected by flow cytometry. The sample comprised sorted CD4+, CD8+, or CD8+CD57+ T cells (not recorded which) from PBMCs. These receptors originate from a human donor with aplastic anemia.

The genes are TRBV19 and TRBJ2-1; no firm D call. With 3 bases removed from V and 4 bases from J, the gap between germline ends came to 7 bases. The length of the CDR3 is 13 residues. CDR1 and CDR2 from the germline V gene are LNHDA and SQIVND (reference sequence). CDR3 sequence (DNA): TGTGCCAGTAGTATGAAAAGATACAATGAGCAGTTCTTC. Its protein product is CASSMKRYNEQFF.

As regards this clonotype: The DNA is omitted, as the CDR3 cannot be located on it reliably, and the CDR3 follows TCRdb's listing. V usage is TRBV10-3 and J usage is TRBJ1-5. A total of 13 residues make up the CDR3, ends included. Germline assignment: CDR1 ENHRY and CDR2 SYGVKD. CDR3 amino acids: CAISGDGWGPSIF.

CDR3 region: CASSLAGYQETQYF. DNA for the CDR3: TGTGCCAGTAGCCTAGCGGGGTACCAAGAGACCCAGTACTTC. The chain links TRBV7-2 to TRBJ2-5, with 9 bases that match TRBD2. CDR3 length equals 14 residues. Germline CDR1 reads SGHTA; CDR2 reads FQGNSA. Trimming at V came to 9 bases and at J to 0 bases, leaving 5 bases not matched to a gene.

This clonotype was seen repeatedly, ten times or more. The rearrangement joins TRBV12-3 or TRBV12-4 to TRBJ1-2; D remains unclear. V lost 3 bases and J lost 8, with 10 bases in between. This CDR3 contains 12 residues. The CDR3 here is CASSLIGLGYTF. CDR3 coding DNA: TGTGCCAGCAGTTTGATAGGGCTCGGCTACACCTTC.

This clonotype was observed a single time. The rearrangement links TRBV6-5 to TRBJ2-7; 10 bases match TRBD2. Germline V gene data show CDR1 as MNHEY and CDR2 as SVGAGI. Germline trimming cut 2 bases from V and 3 bases from J; bases unmatched to any gene: 7. CDR3 length equals 16 residues. CDR3 nucleotide sequence: TGTGCCAGCAGTTACGAGGGACTAGCGTGGGGCTACGAGCAGTACTTC. Translating it yields CASSYEGLAWGYEQYF.

The CDR3 region is CASSPPGNSNQPQHF. The DNA for the CDR3 is TGTGCCAGCTCACCACCAGGGAATAGCAATCAGCCCCAGCATTTT. V usage is TRBV18 and J usage is TRBJ1-5; no definite D call. CDR1 KGHSH and CDR2 LQKENI come from the germline V gene. The length of the CDR3 is 15 residues. The V gene lost 0 bases and the J gene lost 0 bases, with 6 bases spanning the gap.

This clonotype was seen repeatedly, ten times or more. The chain joins TRBV24-1 to TRBJ2-1; 7 bases align to TRBD2. The length of the CDR3 is 14 residues. The germline V gene has CDR1 KGHDR and CDR2 SFDVKD. The V and J ends lost 9 bases and 7 bases, in that order; junction bases with no gene match: 11. CDR3 bases: TGTGCCACCCAAAGCGGGGCCACGGGGAATGAGCAGTTCTTC. The encoded protein is CATQSGATGNEQFF.

The V call is TRBV19, the J call TRBJ1-5; tentative D call: TRBD1 (6 bases). Per germline, CDR1 LNHDA and CDR2 SQIVND (reference sequence). V dropped 5 bases and J dropped 11 bases, with 16 bases sitting between them. The CDR3 contains 13 residues. The CDR3 region is CASSVGGSGAQHF. The CDR3 bases are TGTGCCAGTAGTGTGGGGGGCTCTGGGGCCCAGCATTTT.

Details on this clonotype: A read error may produce the germline difference seen at one junction end. V and J are TRBV25-1 and TRBJ1-1; D not resolved. Germline loops: CDR1 MGHDK, CDR2 SYGVNS. This CDR3 contains 12 residues. This CDR3 reads CASRSARAEAFF. The CDR3 DNA reads TGTGCCAGCAGGTCAGCTCGTGCTGAAGCTTTCTTC.

In this sample, this clonotype turned up many times. This chain uses TRBV29-1 with TRBJ2-7; D is uncertain. V was shortened by 6 bases and J by 0 bases, with 9 bases between the two germline ends. The CDR3 has 12 residues. CDR1 and CDR2 from the germline V gene are SQVTM and ANQGSEA. CDR3 in amino acids: CSVLGLSYEQYF. CDR3 in DNA: TGCAGCGTCCTCGGCCTCTCCTACGAGCAGTACTTC.

This clonotype was seen a handful of times. The V gene is TRBV18, the J gene TRBJ2-3; D is possibly TRBD1 (6 bases). V dropped 3 bases and J dropped 13 bases, with 11 bases sitting between them. This CDR3 is built from 11 residues. The germline CDR1 and CDR2 sequences are KGHSH and LQKENI. In DNA form, the CDR3 reads TGTGCCAGCTCACCCACCGGGACAAAGTATTTT. It translates to CASSPTGTKYF.

The chain has TRBV19 and TRBJ1-6, with D possibly matching TRBD1 (5 bases). Germline V lookup: CDR1 LNHDA, CDR2 SQIVND (reference sequence). The CDR3 totals 15 residues. V was clipped by 3 bases and J by 4 bases, with 10 bases between them. The chain's CDR3 is CASSIKGRYNSPLHF. CDR3 in DNA: TGTGCCAGTAGTATCAAGGGGCGGTATAATTCACCCCTCCACTTT. Together with reference TRBV19 and TRBJ1-6, the CDR3 gives the full variable domain: DGGITQSPKYLFRKEGQNVTLSCEQNLNHDAMYWYRQDPGQGLRLIYYSQIVNDFQKGDIAEGYSVSREKKESFPLTVTSAQKNPTAFYLCASSIKGRYNSPLHFGNGTRLTVT.

The chain joins TRBV20-1 to TRBJ2-1, with D perhaps matching TRBD2 (7 bases). V lost 0 bases to trimming and J lost 8 bases, with 17 bases between them. In germline, CDR1 is DFQATT, CDR2 SNEGSKA (reference sequence). This CDR3 region has 15 residues. CDR3 amino acids: CSAREWVKGGDEQFF. The CDR3 DNA is TGCAGTGCTAGAGAATGGGTTAAGGGGGGGGATGAGCAGTTCTTC.

This clonotype appeared many times. The chain carries TRBV5-1 and TRBJ2-5; D call uncertain. V was shortened by 3 bases and J by 9 bases, with 18 bases between the two germline ends. CDR1 is SGHRS and CDR2 is YFSETQ in the germline V gene. The CDR3 spans 14 residues. The chain's CDR3 is CASSSSSGPSSQYF. The DNA of the CDR3 is TGCGCCAGCAGCTCCTCTTCGGGCCCATCTTCCCAGTACTTC.

This clonotype showed up just a few times. This chain connects TRBV10-2 to TRBJ2-5, with 9 positions matching TRBD1. The CDR3 length is 14 residues. J gave up 5 bases and V 6 bases, and 7 bases lay outside the gene matches. Germline V gene sequence: CDR1 WSHSY, CDR2 SAAADI. DNA for the CDR3: TGCGCCAGCAGGGGGACAGGGAGGAAGGAGACCCAGTACTTC. Protein product: CASRGTGRKETQYF.

This clonotype was detected a few times. The chain is built from TRBV10-3 and TRBJ2-7; possible D gene TRBD1, 6 bases. The V gene lost 9 bases and the J gene lost 7 bases, with 16 bases spanning the gap. Per the germline V gene, CDR1 is ENHRY and CDR2 is SYGVKD. CDR3 length: 12 residues. DNA of the CDR3: TGTGCCATGGGACATGATCTACGAGAGCAGTACTTC. This sequence encodes CAMGHDLREQYF.

At least ten counts were recorded for this clonotype. This chain links TRBV4-3 with TRBJ1-2; D not resolved. Trimming took off 3 bases at V and 2 bases at J, with 7 bases between the two ends. The length of the CDR3 is 13 residues. Germline V gene data show CDR1 as LGHNA and CDR2 as YSLEER. Here the CDR3 reads CASSQEMNYGYTF. For the CDR3, the DNA is TGCGCCAGCAGCCAGGAAATGAACTATGGCTACACCTTC.

This chain joins TRBV4-1 and TRBJ1-4; the D is unclear. Germline assignment: CDR1 MGHRA and CDR2 YSYEKL. The V end lost 4 bases, the J end lost 10 bases, and 22 bases lay between the germline ends. This CDR3 contains 16 residues. The CDR3 nucleotides are TGCGCCAGCAGCCGGTCCGATGGTCTTTTCGAAAGAAAACTGTTTTTT. Its translation: CASSRSDGLFERKLFF.

V and J are TRBV19 and TRBJ2-7; TRBD2 matches 11 bases. Per the germline V gene, CDR1 is LNHDA and CDR2 is SQIVND (reference sequence). This CDR3 has 15 residues. After removal of 6 bases from V and 5 bases from J, the junction contained 9 bases not matched to a gene. For the CDR3, the DNA is TGTGCCAGTAGGGAGATAGCGGGGGGGCCCAACGAGCAGTACTTC. The encoded protein is CASREIAGGPNEQYF.

This chain links TRBV19 with TRBJ1-5; TRBD1 might be the D (5 bases). The CDR3 runs to 15 residues. Per the germline V gene, CDR1 is LNHDA and CDR2 is SQIVND (reference sequence). V was clipped by 3 bases and J by 2 bases, with 11 bases between them. CDR3 region: CASSIGGGGNQPQHF. DNA of the CDR3: TGTGCCAGTAGTATTGGCGGGGGTGGCAATCAGCCCCAGCATTTT. Supplemented by reference TRBV19 and TRBJ1-5, the full variable domain reads DGGITQSPKYLFRKEGQNVTLSCEQNLNHDAMYWYRQDPGQGLRLIYYSQIVNDFQKGDIAEGYSVSREKKESFPLTVTSAQKNPTAFYLCASSIGGGGNQPQHFGDGTRLSIL.

The CDR3 is CASSEGTNSYEQYF. The CDR3 nucleotides are TGTGCCAGCAGCGAAGGGACGAACTCCTACGAGCAGTACTTC. V gene TRBV25-1 combines with J gene TRBJ2-7; D possibly uses TRBD1 or TRBD2 (5 bases each). V lost 6 bases and J 0 bases, leaving 12 bases between the germline ends. The CDR3 runs to 14 residues. Per germline, CDR1 MGHDK and CDR2 SYGVNS.

The V gene is TRBV27, the J gene TRBJ2-2; the D is unclear. The germline V and J ends were trimmed by 5 bases and 4 bases, with 8 bases remaining between them. The length of the CDR3 is 13 residues. CDR1 is MNHEY and CDR2 is SMNVEV in the germline V gene (reference sequence). The CDR3 is CASSQQITGELFF. The CDR3 DNA is TGTGCCAGCAGTCAACAGATCACCGGGGAGCTGTTTTTT.

V gene TRBV20-1 combines with J gene TRBJ2-7, with TRBD2 as a possible D gene (6 bases). The germline V gene encodes CDR1 DFQATT and CDR2 SNEGSKA (reference sequence). The CDR3 covers 12 residues. V shed 6 bases and J shed 3 bases, with 12 bases lying between them. CDR3 sequence (DNA): TGCAGTGCGATAGGGACTTTCTACGAGCAGTACTTC. This gives the protein CSAIGTFYEQYF.

This clonotype is a singleton in its sample. This sequence may be a read error, since a much larger clone differs from it by one base. V usage is TRBV7-2 and J usage is TRBJ1-1, with D possibly TRBD1 on 5 matching bases. Germline V lookup: CDR1 SGHTA, CDR2 FQGNSA. The ends were cut back, 5 bases at V and 3 bases at J, with 16 bases in the middle. This CDR3 is built from 15 residues. CDR3 nucleotides: TGTGCCAGCAGCCCCAGGGCCCACACGGACACTGAAGCTTTCTTT. Translated, it gives CASSPRAHTDTEAFF. The whole variable domain, filled in from reference TRBV7-2 and TRBJ1-1, reads GAGVSQSPSNKVTEKGKDVELRCDPISGHTALYWYRQSLGQGLEFLIYFQGNSAPDKSGLPSDRFSAERTGGSVSTLTIQRTQQEDSAVYLCASSPRAHTDTEAFFGQGTRLTVV.